This T cell receptor beta chain was found in a study of regulatory T cells in long-lasting Graves disease (dated by TCRdb to about 2021). About the investigation overall: Patients with newly diagnosed Graves' disease had been on antithyroid drugs for under 3 months. A total of around 35 samples underwent TCR sequencing, from about 13 patients with persistent Graves' disease and 20 or so patients with newly diagnosed Graves' disease. The study was registered as a clinical trial and conducted in China. Persistent Graves' disease patients were compared with newly diagnosed Graves' disease patients by peripheral blood TCR sequencing and RNA sequencing.

This specimen's time point label, per the study, means: newly diagnosed GD, antithyroid drugs for less than 3 months. For both TCR sequencing and RNA sequencing, RNA was extracted from PBMCs using TRIzol. The diagnosis of Graves' disease followed American Thyroid Association guidelines. The patients came from an endocrinology department in Xi'an, China. Each patient gave roughly 10 milliliters of peripheral blood, collected in an EDTA anticoagulant tube. PBMCs were isolated by Ficoll Paque Plus density gradient separation without further T cell sorting. An Agilent 2100 Bioanalyzer and agarose gel were used to check RNA quality, and a NanoDrop 2000 was used to measure RNA concentration. Receptor libraries were prepared by multiplex PCR. Sequencing instrument: Illumina HiSeq 4000. iRepertoire HTBI primers and Arm-PCR amplification of CDR3 regions were used to construct TCR beta libraries. Before sequencing, the PCR products went through gel purification. The published analysis was carried out like this. Gene usage analysis of CDR3 amino acid clonotypes relied on the 60 or so TRBV and around 14 TRBJ segments identified across samples. COPE and FqMerger were used to merge filtered high-quality paired reads into contigs. BLAST was used to align contigs to the IMGT TRBV, TRBD and TRBJ reference genes, and CDR3 was defined following IMGT. Clonotypes above 0.1% frequency were classified as highly expanded clones. Repertoire diversity was measured by Shannon entropy, and V-J evenness by the Gini coefficient. Public clonotypes were defined as clonotypes shared by more than one individual. TCRdb trimmed public reads at Q25 via fastp, called clones via MiXCR and kept in-frame beta chains. Under each unique CDR3 protein, matching rows form one entry showing the most common genes and DNA. TCRdb's processing, not the study's, gives the V and J calls here. This sample lists approximately 480,000 distinct CDR3 sequences; roughly 17% were detected once. The ten largest make up about 12% of the sample.

The investigation overall reported the following: Lower TCR Shannon entropy and fewer highly expanded clones were observed in persistent Graves' disease patients than in newly diagnosed patients, which suggested clonal expansion. As a limitation, the authors acknowledged that the small sample size may reduce accuracy. Because the primary lesion, thyroid tissue, could not be accessed, the study looked at peripheral blood alone. Sequencing and analysis were limited to the TCR beta chain. Patients with persistent disease shared more public clonotypes (approximately 2,500) than newly diagnosed patients did (around 930).

On this clonotype itself: Its binding antigen is unknown. Base qualities are not at hand, and no much larger clone is one base apart.

A further study also used this sample, focusing on T cells in Graves' hyperthyroidism and ophthalmopathy. As that second study puts it: A patient counted as having stable Graves' hyperthyroidism if no progression to ophthalmopathy occurred over 18 months of follow-up. Hyperthyroidism patients were newly diagnosed, with disease duration under 2 months, and aged 18 to 65 years. The study excluded patients with uncontrolled infections, other autoimmune diseases, pregnancy or lactation. Diagnoses were based on clinical symptoms, serum thyroxine and TRAb, thyroid ultrasound and orbital computed tomography. The TCR CDR3 was subjected to a first round of RT-PCR using the HTBI primer set and the Qiagen OneStep RT-PCR kit. Most expanded thyroid clonotypes (frequency above 0.001) were also detected in blood, suggesting blood repertoires may reflect thyroid immune responses. A model built on a 13 V-J signature distinguished ophthalmopathy from stable hyperthyroidism, reaching 87.88% sensitivity and approximately 83% specificity in cross-validation and 80%/75% in testing. In validation, progression to ophthalmopathy was predicted by the model with approximately 67% sensitivity and 72% to 80% specificity, a median of approximately 7.1 months before onset. TCR V-J signatures able to tell the groups apart were searched for in a discovery cohort of 100 or so patients, of whom about 40 had Graves' ophthalmopathy and around 56 had stable Graves' hyperthyroidism. Prospective prediction of ophthalmopathy was tested in an independent validation cohort of some 20 hyperthyroidism patients and some 17 patients who later progressed to ophthalmopathy. For training and testing, the approximately 97 patients in the discovery cohort were randomly divided in a 7:3 ratio. The study also compared thyroid tissue and blood T-cell repertoires from about six Graves' hyperthyroidism patients. After sampling, hyperthyroidism patients received methimazole starting at 30 mg daily, and ophthalmopathy patients received high-dose intravenous methylprednisolone. The libraries were constructed in a second round of multiplex PCR and then size-selected and purified. The libraries were sequenced on an Illumina HiSeq2000 using paired-end 100 bp reads. SOAPnuke was used to process the raw data, with reads discarded if the reads contained adapters or uncalled bases, had a mean Phred below 15, or lacked an exact constant-primer or identifier match. High-quality paired reads were merged with COPE v1.2.5, and unique nucleotide sequences were defined as clonotypes. MiTCR v1.1 was used to align clonotypes to the IMGT TRBV, TRBD and TRBJ reference segments. The analysis was restricted to V-J combinations with a frequency above 0.0001, which together covered 99.2% of the repertoires. A TCS score was defined as the ratio of F50 (clonal expansion) to E x V (chaos), with BLOSUM62-based TCRdist applied between CDR3 peptides within each V-J. Welch's t-statistics and random forest reduced fewer than 600 V-J features to 10 to 15, which were used in a naive Bayes classifier (R e1071). No statistical method was used to fix the sample size in advance, and group allocation was not hidden from the investigators. The paper reports TCR Vbeta CDR3 sequencing of about 140 peripheral blood samples: around 41 ophthalmopathy, under 80 hyperthyroidism and around 17 progressor patients.

The TCR was taken from a man aged 40-50 years with Graves disease. Donor details come from another sample of the same person, matched by shared clones. Source: peripheral blood mononuclear cells (PBMCs), taken at new diagnosis, from a patient treated with antithyroid drugs.

CDR3 loop: CSARDQGAGRYNEQFF. The DNA is as follows: TGCAGTGCTAGAGATCAGGGAGCGGGGCGCTACAATGAGCAGTTCTTC. The chain couples TRBV20-1 to TRBJ2-1, with 7 middle bases fitting TRBD2. Spanning cysteine to phenylalanine, the CDR3 consists of 16 amino acids. The kept DNA is CDR3 alone, 48 bases in frame from the first base. In the germline V gene (reference sequence), CDR1 corresponds to DFQATT and CDR2 to SNEGSKA. Relative to germline, V is missing 0 bases and J is missing 3 bases, with 8 bases of the junction outside any gene match.